Following are 20 T cell receptor beta chains from one sample sequenced in a study of T cell responses to AZD1222 COVID-19 vaccine. Only in-frame clones appear in the TCRdb table, and some are missing; sequencing was by immunoSEQ multiplex PCR. Among 250,000 to 300,000 clones, around 92% were seen once, and the ten largest hold less than 0.6%. Sequenced here: peripheral blood, sampled 28 days after the second AZD1222 dose. The receptor source for this set is an adult who received the AZD1222 COVID-19 vaccine.

In regard to this clone: This specimen includes other DNA sequences encoding the same CDR3. This rearrangement joins TRBV6-5 to TRBJ1-6, with D perhaps TRBD1 (6 bases). The germline gives CDR1 MNHEY, CDR2 SVGAGI. The CDR3 runs 14 residues. V was clipped by 0 bases and J by 7 bases, with 7 bases between them. CDR3 amino acids: CASSYSGGNSPLHF. CDR3 DNA sequence: TGTGCCAGCAGTTACTCAGGGGGAAATTCACCCCTCCACTTT.

This chain joins TRBV7-9 and TRBJ2-7; TRBD2 agrees at 8 bases. The CDR3 totals 15 residues. Per germline, CDR1 SEHNR and CDR2 FQNEAQ (reference sequence). Losses at the gene ends were 4 bases for V and 9 bases for J; bases not matched to a gene: 14. The CDR3 region is CASSSLAGQTSGQYF. As DNA, the CDR3 is TGTGCCAGCAGCTCCCTAGCGGGTCAGACAAGTGGGCAGTACTTC.

This chain links TRBV28 with TRBJ2-7; 7 bases align to TRBD2. This CDR3 is built from 14 residues. Germline CDR1 reads MDHEN; CDR2 reads SYDVKM. With V trimmed by 5 bases and J by 1 base, 5 bases remained unmatched. The CDR3 DNA reads TGTGCCAGCAGTAACTCCGGGGGGTCCTACGAGCAGTACTTC. The encoded protein is CASSNSGGSYEQYF.

This rearrangement joins TRBV7-9 to TRBJ1-2; D remains ambiguous. Germline V gene data show CDR1 as SEHNR and CDR2 as FQNEAQ (reference sequence). This CDR3 has 12 amino acids. Deletions cut 2 bases from V and 2 bases from J, with 3 bases between. The CDR3 is CASSLPNYGYTF. CDR3 sequence (DNA): TGTGCCAGCAGCTTACCAAACTATGGCTACACCTTC. Drawing the rest from reference TRBV7-9 and TRBJ1-2, the complete variable domain is DTGVSQNPRHKITKRGQNVTFRCDPISEHNRLYWYRQTLGQGPEFLTYFQNEAQLEKSRLLSDRFSAERPKGSFSTLEIQRTEQGDSAMYLCASSLPNYGYTFGSGTRLTVV.

V is TRBV7-8 and J is TRBJ2-1, with 7 bases aligning to TRBD2. J gave up 8 bases and V 2 bases, and 6 bases lay outside the gene matches. This CDR3 contains 14 residues. Germline assignment: CDR1 SGHVS and CDR2 FQNEAQ. This chain's CDR3 is CASSLSGGVYEQFF. CDR3 nucleotides: TGTGCCAGCAGCTTAAGTGGGGGGGTGTATGAGCAGTTCTTC.

The chain joins TRBV4-3 to TRBJ2-7; 10 bases map to TRBD1. Germline CDR1 reads LGHNA; CDR2 reads YSLEER. The V gene end was trimmed by 4 bases and the J gene end by 3 bases; junction bases not matched to a gene: 3. The CDR3 has 14 residues. DNA of the CDR3: TGCGCCAGCAGCCCCGGACAGGGGGGCTACGAGCAGTACTTC. Its translation is CASSPGQGGYEQYF.

V gene TRBV7-9 combines with J gene TRBJ2-7; D possibly corresponds to TRBD1 (6 bases). Germline V lookup: CDR1 SEHNR, CDR2 FQNEAQ (reference sequence). The CDR3 has 15 amino acids. V was trimmed by 5 bases and J by 5 bases, leaving 19 bases between them. For the CDR3, the DNA is TGTGCCAGCAGCGCCGGACAGTCCGGCGCCCACGAGCAGTACTTC. Encoded protein: CASSAGQSGAHEQYF.

This rearrangement joins TRBV19 to TRBJ2-7, with D perhaps TRBD2 (5 bases). V was clipped by 5 bases and J by 1 base, with 15 bases between them. Germline-derived CDR1 and CDR2 are LNHDA and SQIVND (reference sequence). This CDR3 comprises 15 residues. CDR3 coding DNA: TGTGCCAGTAGTCCCGTCGAGGGAAGGTCCTACGAGCAGTACTTC. Encoded protein: CASSPVEGRSYEQYF.

This clone appeared a single time. The chain uses TRBV25-1 and TRBJ1-1, with D perhaps matching TRBD1 (5 bases). The CDR3 consists of 13 residues. Looked up from germline, CDR1 is MGHDK and CDR2 is SYGVNS. V lost 2 bases and J 8 bases, leaving 12 bases between the germline ends. The CDR3 sequence: CASSERAGREAFF. The CDR3 DNA sequence: TGTGCCAGCAGTGAAAGGGCAGGGCGAGAAGCTTTCTTT.

The CDR3 spells CASRLLVDSEAFF. The CDR3 coding sequence is TGTGCCAGCAGGCTATTGGTGGACAGTGAAGCTTTCTTT. The gene calls are TRBV11-3 and TRBJ1-1; D possibly corresponds to TRBD1 (6 bases). This CDR3 is built from 13 residues. V gave up 6 bases and J gave up 7 bases, with 15 bases separating them. CDR1 and CDR2 from the germline V gene are SGHNT and YENEEA. The variable domain in full, completed from reference TRBV11-3 and TRBJ1-1, reads EAGVVQSPRYKIIEKKQPVAFWCNPISGHNTLYWYLQNLGQGPELLIRYENEEAVDDSQLPKDRFSAERLKGVDSTLKIQPAELGDSAVYLCASRLLVDSEAFFGQGTRLTVV.

The V call is TRBV5-1, the J call TRBJ2-3; D is perhaps TRBD2 (5 bases). The CDR3 totals 14 residues. Between the trimmed V and J ends, which lost 0 bases and 4 bases, there was a span of 9 bases. The germline CDR1 and CDR2 sequences are SGHRS and YFSETQ. In DNA, the CDR3 is TGCGCCAGCAGCTTGGCTACTAGGGCAGATACGCAGTATTTT. Translating gives CASSLATRADTQYF.

The V call is TRBV5-1, the J call TRBJ2-1; 12 bases are shared with TRBD2. V shed 2 bases, J shed 9 bases, and the junction held 6 bases outside the gene matches. Germline V lookup: CDR1 SGHRS, CDR2 YFSETQ. This CDR3 is built from 15 residues. In DNA, the CDR3 is TGCGCCAGCAGCTTCTCTAGCGGGGGGGCCGGTGAGCAGTTCTTC. Encoded protein: CASSFSSGGAGEQFF.

V usage is TRBV10-3 and J usage is TRBJ1-6; a possible D gene is TRBD1 (6 bases). The germline CDR1 and CDR2 sequences are ENHRY and SYGVKD. V lost 4 bases and J 8 bases, leaving 12 bases between the germline ends. The CDR3 totals 14 residues. CDR3 bases: TGTGCCATCAGTGGAGGCCACAGGGATTCACCCCTCCACTTT. This gives the protein CAISGGHRDSPLHF.

This chain connects TRBV5-1 to TRBJ1-1, with D unresolved. The CDR3 consists of 14 residues. V lost 4 bases, J lost 5 bases, and 15 bases lay in between. Germline assignment: CDR1 SGHRS and CDR2 YFSETQ. CDR3: CASSLGGPRTEAFF. The CDR3, as DNA: TGCGCCAGCAGCCTGGGTGGGCCGAGGACTGAAGCTTTCTTT.

The rearrangement uses TRBV14 and TRBJ2-7, with 10 bases identical to TRBD1. The germline CDR1 and CDR2 sequences are SGHDN and FVKESK. The CDR3 is 14 residues long. J gave up 5 bases and V 10 bases, and 11 bases lay outside the gene matches. As DNA, the CDR3 is TGTGCCACCCCCCGGGACAGGGGTTCCCACGAGCAGTACTTC. This codes for CATPRDRGSHEQYF.

The gene calls are TRBV2 and TRBJ1-6, with 8 bases lining up with TRBD1. V lost 4 bases and J lost 7; bases outside the gene matches: 6. The CDR3 loop spans 15 amino acids. CDR1 and CDR2 (germline): SNHLY, FYNNEI. CDR3 nucleotides: TGTGCCAGCAGTGCCCAGGGGGCAGGGAATTCACCCCTCCACTTT. It codes for CASSAQGAGNSPLHF.

A word on this clone: Other nucleotide sequences from this sample produce the same CDR3. V gene TRBV28 combines with J gene TRBJ2-3, with D possibly being TRBD2 (6 bases). The CDR3 is made up of 12 amino acids. Trimming took off 8 bases at V and 6 bases at J, with 12 bases between the two ends. CDR1 MDHEN and CDR2 SYDVKM come from the germline V gene. The CDR3 region has the DNA TGTGCCAGCTCTTCCGCGGGGGATACGCAGTATTTT. It codes for CASSSAGDTQYF.

The CDR3 is CASSESAGPGSDTQYF. CDR3 sequence (DNA): TGCGCCAGCAGTGAGTCGGCAGGTCCGGGGTCAGATACGCAGTATTTT. The chain carries TRBV10-1 and TRBJ2-3; a weak D match, TRBD2 (5 bases). The CDR3 contains 16 residues. V was pared by 0 bases and J by 4 bases, with 14 bases between. Germline V gene lookup returns CDR1 WNHNN and CDR2 SYGVQD (reference sequence).

The chain links TRBV28 to TRBJ1-2; D is perhaps TRBD1 (5 bases). V was cut by 5 bases and J by 6 bases, with 10 bases left in between. This CDR3 spans 12 amino acids. Per germline, CDR1 MDHEN and CDR2 SYDVKM. CDR3 protein: CASSRGPDGYTF. The DNA for the CDR3 is TGTGCCAGCAGTCGGGGACCTGATGGCTACACCTTC.

The chain combines TRBV28 with TRBJ1-6; tentatively, D is TRBD1 (6 bases). The CDR3 contains 15 residues. CDR1 MDHEN and CDR2 SYDVKM come from the germline V gene. V was clipped by 3 bases and J by 10 bases, with 16 bases between them. The DNA of the CDR3 is TGTGCCAGCAGTTTGGTCAGGGGAAAAGGGTCACCCCTCCACTTT. It encodes CASSLVRGKGSPLHF.